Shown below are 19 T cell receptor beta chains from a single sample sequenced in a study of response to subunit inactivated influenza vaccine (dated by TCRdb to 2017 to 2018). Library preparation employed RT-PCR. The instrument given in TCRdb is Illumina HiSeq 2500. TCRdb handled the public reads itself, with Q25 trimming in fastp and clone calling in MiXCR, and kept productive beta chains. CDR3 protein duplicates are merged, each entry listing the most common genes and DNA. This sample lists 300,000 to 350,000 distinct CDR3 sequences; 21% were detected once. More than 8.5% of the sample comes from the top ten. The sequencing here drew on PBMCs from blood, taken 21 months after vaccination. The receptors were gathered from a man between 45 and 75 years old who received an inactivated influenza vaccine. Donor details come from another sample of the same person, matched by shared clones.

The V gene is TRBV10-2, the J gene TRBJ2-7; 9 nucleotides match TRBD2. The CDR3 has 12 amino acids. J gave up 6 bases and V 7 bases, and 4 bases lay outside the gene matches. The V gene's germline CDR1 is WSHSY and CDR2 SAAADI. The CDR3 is CASKIAGVEQYF. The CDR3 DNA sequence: TGCGCCAGCAAAATAGCGGGGGTCGAGCAGTACTTC.

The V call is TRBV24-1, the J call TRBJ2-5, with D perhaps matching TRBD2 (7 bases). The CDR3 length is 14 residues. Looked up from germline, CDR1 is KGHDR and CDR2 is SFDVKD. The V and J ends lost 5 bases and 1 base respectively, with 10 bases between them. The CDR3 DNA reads TGTGCCACCAGTGTAAGGGGGGGCCAAGAGACCCAGTACTTC. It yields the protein CATSVRGGQETQYF.

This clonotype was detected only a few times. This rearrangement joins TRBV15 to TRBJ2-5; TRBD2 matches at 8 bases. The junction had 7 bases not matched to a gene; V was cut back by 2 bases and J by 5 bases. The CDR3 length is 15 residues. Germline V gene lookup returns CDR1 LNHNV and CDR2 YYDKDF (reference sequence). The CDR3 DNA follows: TGTGCCACCAGCAGACGAAGCGGGAGTAGTGAGACCCAGTACTTC. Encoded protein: CATSRRSGSSETQYF.

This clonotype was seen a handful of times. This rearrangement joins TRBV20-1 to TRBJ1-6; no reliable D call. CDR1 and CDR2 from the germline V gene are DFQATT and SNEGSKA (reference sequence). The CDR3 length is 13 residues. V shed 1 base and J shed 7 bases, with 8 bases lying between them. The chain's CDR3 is CSARGVGNSPLHF. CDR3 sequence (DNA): TGCAGTGCTAGAGGGGTCGGCAATTCACCCCTCCACTTT.

DNA for the CDR3: TGCGCCAGCAGCCAAGAAGCGGTAAAGAACACTGAAGCTTTCTTT. Its translation: CASSQEAVKNTEAFF. The chain carries TRBV4-3 and TRBJ1-1; D is ambiguous. Per germline, CDR1 LGHNA and CDR2 YSLEER. The CDR3 totals 15 residues. V dropped 0 bases and J dropped 1 base, with 9 bases sitting between them.

CDR3 in amino acids: CASSLHDNEQFF. CDR3 bases: TGTGCCAGCAGCTTGCACGACAATGAGCAGTTCTTC. This chain uses TRBV5-5 with TRBJ2-1; D is undetermined. CDR1 and CDR2 from the germline V gene are SGHKS and YYEKEE (reference sequence). Trimming cost V 1 base and J 5 bases, with 4 bases left between them. CDR3 length: 12 residues.

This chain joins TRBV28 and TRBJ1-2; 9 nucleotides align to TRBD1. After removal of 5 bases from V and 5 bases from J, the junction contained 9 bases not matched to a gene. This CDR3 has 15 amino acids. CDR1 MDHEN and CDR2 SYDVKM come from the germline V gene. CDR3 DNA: TGTGCCAGCAGTCGCTCGGGACAGGGTTTTTATGGCTACACCTTC. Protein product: CASSRSGQGFYGYTF.

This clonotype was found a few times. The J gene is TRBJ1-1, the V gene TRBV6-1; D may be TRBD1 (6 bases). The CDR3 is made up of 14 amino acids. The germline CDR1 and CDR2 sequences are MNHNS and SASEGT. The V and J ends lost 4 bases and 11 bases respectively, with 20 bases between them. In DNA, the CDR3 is TGTGCCAGCAGTGGGCCCGGGGGGCGGAAGGAGGCTTTCTTT. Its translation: CASSGPGGRKEAFF.

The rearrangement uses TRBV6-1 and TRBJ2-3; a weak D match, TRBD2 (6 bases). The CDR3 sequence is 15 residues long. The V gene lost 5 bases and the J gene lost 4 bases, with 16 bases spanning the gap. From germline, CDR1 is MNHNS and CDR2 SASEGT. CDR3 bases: TGTGCCAGCAGTCCTGGGACTGGGGCCCCAGATACGCAGTATTTT. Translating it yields CASSPGTGAPDTQYF.

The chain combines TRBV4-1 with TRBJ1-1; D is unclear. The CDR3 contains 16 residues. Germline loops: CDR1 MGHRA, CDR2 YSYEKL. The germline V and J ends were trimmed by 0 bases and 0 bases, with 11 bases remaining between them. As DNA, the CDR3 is TGCGCCAGCAGCCAAGAGAGACGCGGGATGAACACTGAAGCTTTCTTT. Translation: CASSQERRGMNTEAFF.

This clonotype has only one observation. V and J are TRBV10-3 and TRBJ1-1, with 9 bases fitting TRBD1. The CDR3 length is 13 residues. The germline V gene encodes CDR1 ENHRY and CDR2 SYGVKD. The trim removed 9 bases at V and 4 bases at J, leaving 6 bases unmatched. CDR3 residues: CAITSDRGTEAFF. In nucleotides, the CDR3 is TGTGCCATTACCTCGGACAGGGGCACTGAAGCTTTCTTT.

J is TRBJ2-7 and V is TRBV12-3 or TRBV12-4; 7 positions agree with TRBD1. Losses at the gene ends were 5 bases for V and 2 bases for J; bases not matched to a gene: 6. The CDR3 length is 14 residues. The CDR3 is CASSHRDRAYEQYF. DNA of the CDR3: TGTGCCAGCAGTCACCGGGACAGAGCCTACGAGCAGTACTTC.

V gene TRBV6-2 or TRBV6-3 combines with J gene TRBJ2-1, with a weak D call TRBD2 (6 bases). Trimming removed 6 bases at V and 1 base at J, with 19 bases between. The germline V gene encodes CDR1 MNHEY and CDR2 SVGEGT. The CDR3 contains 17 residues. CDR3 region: CASSPVGSGLSYNEQFF. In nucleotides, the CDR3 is TGTGCCAGCAGCCCCGTGGGAAGCGGGCTATCCTACAATGAGCAGTTCTTC.

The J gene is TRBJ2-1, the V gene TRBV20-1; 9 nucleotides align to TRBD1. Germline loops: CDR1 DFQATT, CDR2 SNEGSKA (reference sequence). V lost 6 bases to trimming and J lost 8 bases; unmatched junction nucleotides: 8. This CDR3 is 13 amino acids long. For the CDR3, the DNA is TGCAGTGCCACTGGGACAGGGACGCATGAGCAGTTCTTC. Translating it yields CSATGTGTHEQFF.

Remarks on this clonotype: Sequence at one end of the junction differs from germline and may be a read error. CDR3: CASSPPPKDSHEQYF. CDR3 nucleotide sequence: TGTGCCAGCTCACCACCCCCGAAGGACTCCCACGAGCAGTACTTC. The rearrangement links TRBV18 to TRBJ2-7, with TRBD2 as a possible D gene (5 bases). Germline-derived CDR1 and CDR2 are KGHSH and LQKENI. The CDR3 is 15 amino acids.

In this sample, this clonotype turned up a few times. This CDR3 reads CASTGLNGNSPLHF. CDR3 bases: TGTGCCAGCACCGGGCTTAACGGGAATTCACCCCTCCACTTT. The V and J genes are TRBV6-1 and TRBJ1-6, with unresolved D. CDR3 size: 14 residues. Germline loops: CDR1 MNHNS, CDR2 SASEGT. Trimming took 7 bases from V and 7 from J, leaving 14 bases between them.

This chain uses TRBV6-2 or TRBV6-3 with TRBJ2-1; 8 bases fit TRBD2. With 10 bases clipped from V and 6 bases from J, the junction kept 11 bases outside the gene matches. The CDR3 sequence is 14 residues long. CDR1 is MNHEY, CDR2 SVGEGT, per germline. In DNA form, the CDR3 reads TGTGCCACCACCGGGACTAGGCCCGGCAATGAGCAGTTCTTC. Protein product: CATTGTRPGNEQFF.

In DNA, the CDR3 is TGCAGTGCTAGCCCAATGGCCACGCGAAACTATGGCTACACCTTC. It specifies CSASPMATRNYGYTF. V is TRBV20-1 and J is TRBJ1-2; D uncertain. This CDR3 comprises 15 residues. V was trimmed by 3 bases and J by 2 bases, leaving 16 bases between them. From germline, CDR1 is DFQATT and CDR2 SNEGSKA (reference sequence).

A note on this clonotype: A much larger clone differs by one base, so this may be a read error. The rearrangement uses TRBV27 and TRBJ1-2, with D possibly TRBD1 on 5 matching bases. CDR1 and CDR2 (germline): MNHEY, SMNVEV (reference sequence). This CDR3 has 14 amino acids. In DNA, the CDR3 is TGTGCCGGCAGAGAAGCAGGGATTTACTATGGCTACACCTTC. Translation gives CAGREAGIYYGYTF.